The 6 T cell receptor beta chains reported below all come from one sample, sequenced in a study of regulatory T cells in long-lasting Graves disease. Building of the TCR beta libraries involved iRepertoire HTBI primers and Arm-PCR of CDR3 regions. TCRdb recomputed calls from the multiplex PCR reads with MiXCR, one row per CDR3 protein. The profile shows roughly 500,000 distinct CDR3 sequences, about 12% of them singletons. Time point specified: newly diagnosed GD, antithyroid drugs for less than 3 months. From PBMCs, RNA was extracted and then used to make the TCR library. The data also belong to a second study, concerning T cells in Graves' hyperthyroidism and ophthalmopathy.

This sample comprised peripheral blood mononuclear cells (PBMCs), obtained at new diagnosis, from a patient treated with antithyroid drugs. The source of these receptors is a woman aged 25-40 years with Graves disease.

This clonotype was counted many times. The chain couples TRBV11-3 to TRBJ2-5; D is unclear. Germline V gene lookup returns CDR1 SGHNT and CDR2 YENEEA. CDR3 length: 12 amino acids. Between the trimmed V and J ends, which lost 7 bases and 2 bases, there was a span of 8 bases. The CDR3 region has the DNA TGTGCCAGCAACGGCGAGCAAGAGACCCAGTACTTC. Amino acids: CASNGEQETQYF.

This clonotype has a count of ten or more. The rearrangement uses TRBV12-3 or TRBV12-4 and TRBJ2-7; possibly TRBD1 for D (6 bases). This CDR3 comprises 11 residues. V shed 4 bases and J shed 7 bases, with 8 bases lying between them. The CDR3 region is CASSSGVEQYF. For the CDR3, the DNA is TGTGCCAGCAGTTCAGGGGTTGAGCAGTACTTC.

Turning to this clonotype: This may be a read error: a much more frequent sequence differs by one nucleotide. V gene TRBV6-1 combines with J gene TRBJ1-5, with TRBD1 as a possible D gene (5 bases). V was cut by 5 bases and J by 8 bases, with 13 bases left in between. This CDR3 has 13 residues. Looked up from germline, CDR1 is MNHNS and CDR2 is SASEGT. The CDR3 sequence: CASSPRDWEPQHF. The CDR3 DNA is TGTGCCAGCAGTCCGCGGGACTGGGAGCCCCAGCATTTT.

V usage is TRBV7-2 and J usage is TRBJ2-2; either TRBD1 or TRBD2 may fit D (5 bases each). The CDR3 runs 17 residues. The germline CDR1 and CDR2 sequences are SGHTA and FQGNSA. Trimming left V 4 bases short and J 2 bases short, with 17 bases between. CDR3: CASSSPGRGPNTGELFF. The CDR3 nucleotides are TGTGCCAGCAGCTCTCCGGGACGGGGCCCCAACACCGGGGAGCTGTTTTTT.

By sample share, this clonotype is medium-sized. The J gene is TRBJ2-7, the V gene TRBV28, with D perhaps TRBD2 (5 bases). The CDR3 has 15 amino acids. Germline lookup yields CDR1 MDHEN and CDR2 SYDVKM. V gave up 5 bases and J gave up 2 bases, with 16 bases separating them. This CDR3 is CASSLSGRITYEQYF. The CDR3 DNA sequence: TGTGCCAGCAGTCTAAGCGGCCGTATCACCTACGAGCAGTACTTC.

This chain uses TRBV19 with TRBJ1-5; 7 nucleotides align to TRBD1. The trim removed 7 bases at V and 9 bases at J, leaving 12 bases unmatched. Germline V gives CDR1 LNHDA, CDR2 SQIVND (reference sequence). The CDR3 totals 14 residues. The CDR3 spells CASTRGGARGPQHF. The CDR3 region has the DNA TGTGCCAGTACCAGGGGGGGGGCCAGGGGGCCCCAGCATTTT.